The sequence of this TCR beta chain was determined in a study of shared clonotypes between healthy human individuals. Germline V lookup: CDR1 GTSNPN, CDR2 SVGIG (reference sequence). Trimming took off 7 bases at V and 10 bases at J, with 14 bases between the two ends. The CDR3 runs to 11 residues. Clones were read by immunoSEQ multiplex PCR, and TCRdb kept only the in-frame ones, dropping some. The top ten clones hold about 0.057% of a sample with more than 400,000 clones, almost 97% of them seen once. Findings of the study overall: Lower generation probabilities were found for non-shared clonotypes than for those shared by all four donors. What limited the represented genetic and exposure-history diversity was the small number of donors.

As to this clone: What it binds is not known.

The chain joins TRBV30 to TRBJ2-1, with D possibly being TRBD1 or TRBD2 (5 bases each). The material sequenced was naive CD4+ T cells sorted from blood. Subset here: CD45RA+ positively selected. This clonotype was sampled from a woman in her 30s in good health. The DNA of the CDR3 is TGTGCCTCCCGGCCAAGGGACGAGCAGTTCTTC. It codes for CASRPRDEQFF. Full variable domain (missing parts from reference TRBV30 and TRBJ2-1): SQTIHQWPATLVQPVGSPLSLECTVEGTSNPNLYWYRQAAGRGLQLLFYSVGIGQISSEVPQNLSASRPQDRQFILSSKKLLLSDSGFYLCASRPRDEQFFGPGTRLTVL.